This T cell receptor beta chain stems from a study of blood T cells in healthy people across ages (dated by TCRdb to the mid-2010s). About the full investigation: In model experiments, roughly one uniquely barcoded TCR beta cDNA molecule per two T cells was captured by template switching. Age-related changes in TCR beta repertoire diversity were measured in the study by deep sequencing normalized with unique cDNA molecular identifiers. The study analyzed two additional independent replicas of 1 million unique cDNA reads from the same blood draw for two donors, one aged 18 to 29 and one aged 80 or older. The donors were split into four age groups: young (average approximately 16 years), middle-aged (nearly 40), aged (62) and long-lived (roughly 88). To avoid experimental bias, donors of different ages were spread randomly across the sequencing lanes. Broad study findings and their caveats: Observed TCR beta diversity per million T cells fell roughly linearly with age, and a significant reduction was already apparent by age about 43. The CMV infection status of donors was not known, potentially confounding age-related changes in expanded clonotypes. Total diversity estimates from one million sequenced T cells were considered lower bounds and underestimates. Bulk unsorted PBMC profiling prevented conclusive comparison of naive and antigen-experienced compartments. Compared with the aged group, more naive CD4+ T cells, fewer expanded clones and increased TCR diversity were shown by the long-lived group, suggesting age selection. A strong correlation was found between observed TCR beta diversity and the percentage of naive T cells measured by flow cytometry.

The CDR3 sequence holds 16 residues, the cysteine and phenylalanine included. Just CDR3 DNA is preserved here, 48 bases in frame from base 1. CDR1 is given as MGHRA and CDR2 as YSYEKL, both from the germline V gene. Deletion took 4 bases off V and 2 bases off J, with a span of 14 bases between the germline ends. The roughly 39 donors, aged about 6 to 95 years, were systemically healthy Caucasian individuals from Russia. Approximately 9.3 milliliters of peripheral blood were collected from each donor into EDTA-treated Vacutainer tubes. Ficoll-Paque density-gradient centrifugation was used to isolate PBMCs, with at least 6.5 million per sample. Total RNA was extracted from PBMCs with Trizol reagent, with at least 6 micrograms obtained per sample. For every donor, an aliquot of PBMCs went through flow cytometry to measure the percentages of naive CD45RAhigh/CD27high T cells. This clonotype has more than one count but fewer than ten. This clone's antigen is unknown. Base-call qualities are not available, and no considerably larger clone is one nucleotide away.

Libraries came from 5' RACE. Reads for this sample came from an Illumina HiSeq 2500. A second PCR of roughly 6 to 11 cycles was run with a J-beta primer mix and a sample-barcoded 5' primer. A template-switch 5' adaptor carrying 12 random nucleotides introduced a unique molecular identifier onto each TCR beta cDNA molecule. At least 3 million CDR3-containing paired-end reads were obtained from each sample. First-strand cDNA synthesis was performed from all RNA using the Mint cDNA synthesis kit, with priming by a TRBC-specific oligonucleotide. Following uracil-DNA glycosylase treatment, a first 18-cycle PCR with universal primers M1SS and BC2_uni_R was performed on all cDNA. Processing in the source paper ran as follows. Each sample was normalized by randomly selecting 1 million high-quality reads, each carrying a distinct molecular identifier. Reads sharing molecular identifiers were discarded rather than binned into consensus sequences. CDR3 identification, clonotype clustering and error correction used MiTCR with a Q25 quality threshold and the strictest error-elimination algorithm. Lower-bound total TCR beta diversity was estimated with a nonparametric unseen species model using Euler transformation. TCRdb reprocessed the public reads (quality trimming at Q25 with fastp, clone calling with MiXCR) and kept in-frame beta chains. Rows with one shared CDR3 protein collapse into an entry with the most common genes and DNA. None of the V and J calls come from the authors' own analysis; TCRdb made them. In this sample the table shows roughly 1.6 million distinct CDR3 sequences, roughly 30% of which occur a single time. The top ten clones comprise over 9% of the sample.

Sample: blood. This sequence was found in a young woman in good health. The sequence is built from TRBV4-1 and TRBJ1-4, with the D gene call left open. The DNA is as follows: TGCGCCAGCAGCCGCAGGTGGGATACTACTAATGAAAAACTGTTTTTT. This codes for CASSRRWDTTNEKLFF.